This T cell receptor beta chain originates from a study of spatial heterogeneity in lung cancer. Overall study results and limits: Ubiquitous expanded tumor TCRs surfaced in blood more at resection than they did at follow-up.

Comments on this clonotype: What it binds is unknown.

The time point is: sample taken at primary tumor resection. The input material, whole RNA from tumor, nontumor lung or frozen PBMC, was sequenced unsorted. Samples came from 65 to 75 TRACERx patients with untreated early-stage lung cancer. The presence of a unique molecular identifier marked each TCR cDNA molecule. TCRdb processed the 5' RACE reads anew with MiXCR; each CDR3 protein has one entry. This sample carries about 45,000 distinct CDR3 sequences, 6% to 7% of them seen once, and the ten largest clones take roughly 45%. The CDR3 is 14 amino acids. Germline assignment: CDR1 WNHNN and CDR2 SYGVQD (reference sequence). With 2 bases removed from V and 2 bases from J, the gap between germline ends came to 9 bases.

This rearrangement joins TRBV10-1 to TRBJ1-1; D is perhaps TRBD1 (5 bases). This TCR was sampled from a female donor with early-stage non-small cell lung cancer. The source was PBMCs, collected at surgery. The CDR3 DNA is TGCGCCAGCAGTGAGACCGGGGGAAACACTGAAGCTTTCTTT. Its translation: CASSETGGNTEAFF.